The 21 T cell receptor beta chains below were found in one sample sequenced in a study of T-cell reconstitution after alpha-beta-depleted transplantation in children. During its preparation, the TCRbeta library received unique molecular identifiers. From the PCR reads, TCRdb called clonotypes with MiXCR, one entry per CDR3 protein. Of roughly 200,000 distinct CDR3 sequences listed, around 9.6% were seen once; the top ten hold 6.2%. The sample in question was PBMCs from the stem cell graft donor, obtained from the stem cell graft. The receptors shown here come from a human donor who donated a stem cell graft to a child with acute lymphoblastic leukemia.

This clonotype has a count of ten or more. The chain joins TRBV3-1 to TRBJ2-5; D is perhaps TRBD1 (5 bases). Germline V lookup: CDR1 LGHDT, CDR2 YNNKEL (reference sequence). This CDR3 spans 18 amino acids. The V end was cut by 0 bases, the J end by 3 bases, with 20 bases between. Here the CDR3 reads CASSQDTLGGQVKETQYF. The DNA for the CDR3 is TGTGCCAGCAGCCAAGACACCCTCGGCGGACAAGTAAAAGAGACCCAGTACTTC.

This clonotype appeared many times. The gene calls are TRBV12-3 or TRBV12-4 and TRBJ1-1; no clear D. This CDR3 comprises 14 residues. V was trimmed by 6 bases and J by 2 bases, leaving 13 bases between them. The CDR3 is CASSSFGSNTEAFF. The CDR3, as DNA: TGTGCCAGCAGCTCGTTTGGCTCAAACACTGAAGCTTTCTTT.

This clonotype was recorded many times. J is TRBJ2-1 and V is TRBV9; the D gene is possibly TRBD2 (5 bases). Trimming shortened V by 0 bases and J by 3 bases, and 10 bases separated the two germline ends. This CDR3 is 15 amino acids long. The germline CDR1 and CDR2 sequences are SGDLS and YYNGEE. The CDR3 bases are TGTGCCAGCAGCGTAGCTGCTAGCCTCTACAATGAGCAGTTCTTC. This encodes CASSVAASLYNEQFF.

This clonotype appeared a few times. The chain uses TRBV4-1 and TRBJ2-7; D is unresolved. The CDR3 is made up of 14 amino acids. V dropped 0 bases and J dropped 2 bases, with 8 bases sitting between them. Germline CDR1 is MGHRA and CDR2 is YSYEKL. The CDR3 loop reads CASSQDRQAYEQYF. As DNA, the CDR3 is TGCGCCAGCAGCCAAGATCGCCAGGCCTACGAGCAGTACTTC.

This clonotype came up a few times. The gene calls are TRBV12-3 or TRBV12-4 and TRBJ1-5; the D is unclear. The V gene lost 8 bases and the J gene lost 3 bases, with 11 bases spanning the gap. This CDR3 has 13 amino acids. The CDR3 nucleotides are TGTGCCAGCGCGAGGGATTTCAATCAGCCCCAGCATTTT. It yields the protein CASARDFNQPQHF.

In its sample, this clonotype was seen many times. This chain joins TRBV6-1 and TRBJ1-5; D remains ambiguous. The CDR3 spans 15 residues. Trimming removed 6 bases from V and 9 bases from J, with 21 bases in between. Germline lookup yields CDR1 MNHNS and CDR2 SASEGT. CDR3 protein: CASRSREVPLAPQHF. DNA of the CDR3: TGTGCCAGCAGATCCCGGGAAGTACCCCTCGCGCCCCAGCATTTT.

The V and J genes are TRBV2 and TRBJ2-5; tentatively, D is TRBD1 or TRBD2 (5 bases each). Trimming removed 7 bases from V and 1 base from J, with 10 bases in between. The CDR3 sequence is 13 residues long. In germline, CDR1 is SNHLY, CDR2 FYNNEI. Here the CDR3 reads CASNNGAQETQYF. The CDR3 bases are TGTGCCAGCAATAACGGGGCCCAAGAGACCCAGTACTTC.

There are many counts of this clonotype. The chain links TRBV5-1 to TRBJ2-5; 7 positions agree with TRBD1. V lost 4 bases and J lost 7; bases outside the gene matches: 19. From germline, CDR1 is SGHRS and CDR2 YFSETQ. This CDR3 spans 17 amino acids. CDR3 loop: CASSEGSTGTLSRTQYF. The CDR3 DNA reads as TGCGCCAGCAGCGAGGGCTCGACAGGGACCCTCTCCAGGACCCAGTACTTC.

The chain employs TRBV29-1 and TRBJ1-1, with TRBD1 identical over 10 bases. This CDR3 has 14 amino acids. Trimming at V came to 6 bases and at J to 3 bases, leaving 7 bases not matched to a gene. The V gene's germline CDR1 is SQVTM and CDR2 ANQGSEA. CDR3 bases: TGCAGCGTCATACGGGGGACAGGGGACACTGAAGCTTTCTTT. Translated, it gives CSVIRGTGDTEAFF.

This CDR3 reads CASSEFSEQETQYF. The CDR3 coding sequence is TGTGCCAGCAGTGAATTTTCTGAGCAAGAGACCCAGTACTTC. This chain connects TRBV25-1 to TRBJ2-5, with no clear D. Germline lookup yields CDR1 MGHDK and CDR2 SYGVNS. Trimming pared 1 base from V and 2 bases from J, leaving 8 bases between. This CDR3 has 14 amino acids.

This clonotype showed up just a few times. The V and J genes are TRBV12-3 or TRBV12-4 and TRBJ2-4, with TRBD2 as a possible D gene (6 bases). V lost 8 bases and J lost 8, with 16 bases in between. The CDR3 covers 13 residues. CDR3 bases: TGTGCCAGCCGATTCGGGGGTCTGGACATTCAGTACTTC. It encodes CASRFGGLDIQYF.

This chain connects TRBV6-5 to TRBJ1-1; a weak D match, TRBD1 (5 bases). CDR3 length: 14 amino acids. Trimming pared 0 bases from V and 5 bases from J, leaving 10 bases between. Germline values: CDR1 MNHEY, CDR2 SVGAGI. The DNA for the CDR3 is TGTGCCAGCAGTTACTCCGGGGGTAGGACTGAAGCTTTCTTT. This sequence encodes CASSYSGGRTEAFF.

This clonotype was detected many times. The chain recombines TRBV20-1 with TRBJ2-5; D not certain. Germline V gives CDR1 DFQATT, CDR2 SNEGSKA (reference sequence). This CDR3 region has 11 residues. V was cut by 3 bases and J by 1 base, with 3 bases left in between. This CDR3 is CSARPQETQYF. The CDR3 DNA is TGCAGTGCTAGGCCCCAAGAGACCCAGTACTTC.

In its sample, this clonotype was seen many times. The rearrangement joins TRBV7-8 to TRBJ2-2; 7 nucleotides align to TRBD2. This CDR3 contains 15 residues. Unmatched junction bases numbered 4, after V lost 1 base and J lost 5 bases. Germline lookup yields CDR1 SGHVS and CDR2 FQNEAQ. The CDR3 DNA follows: TGTGCCAGCAGCTTAGGCGGGGGAGAAACCGGGGAGCTGTTTTTT. Protein sequence: CASSLGGGETGELFF.

The chain carries TRBV4-3 and TRBJ2-2; no reliable D call. Looked up from germline, CDR1 is LGHNA and CDR2 is YSLEER. Between the trimmed V and J ends, which lost 4 bases and 3 bases, there was a span of 9 bases. The CDR3 contains 14 residues. In nucleotides, the CDR3 is TGCGCCAGCAGCCCGATAGGAGACACCGGGGAGCTGTTTTTT. Protein sequence: CASSPIGDTGELFF.

This clonotype appeared a few times. The rearrangement joins TRBV4-2 to TRBJ1-2; no clear D gene. The germline V and J ends were trimmed by 0 bases and 1 base, with 9 bases remaining between them. The CDR3 is 15 amino acids. From germline, CDR1 is LGHNA and CDR2 YNFKEQ. The CDR3 DNA is TGTGCCAGCAGCCAAGAGAGCGGGAATAACTATGGCTACACCTTC. Amino acid sequence: CASSQESGNNYGYTF.

This clonotype was seen more than once but under ten times. The V and J genes are TRBV7-9 and TRBJ1-1; no clear D. Trimming took 5 bases from V and 1 from J, leaving 11 bases between them. Looked up from germline, CDR1 is SEHNR and CDR2 is FQNEAQ (reference sequence). The CDR3 length is 14 residues. CDR3 protein: CASSTGLRNTEAFF. CDR3 in DNA: TGTGCCAGCAGCACCGGACTGAGGAACACTGAAGCTTTCTTT.

V gene TRBV6-6 combines with J gene TRBJ1-1; TRBD1 agrees at 7 bases. The CDR3 is made up of 13 amino acids. V lost 4 bases and J lost 8; bases outside the gene matches: 7. Germline CDR1 is MNHNY and CDR2 is SVGAGI (reference sequence). In DNA, the CDR3 is TGTGCCAGCAGTTCCGGGACAGTGGTCGAAGCTTTCTTT. Encoded protein: CASSSGTVVEAFF.

This clonotype has ten or more counts. This chain uses TRBV25-1 with TRBJ1-5, with D maybe TRBD1 (6 bases). Trimming stripped 1 base from V and 7 bases from J, with 14 bases between. The CDR3 is made up of 15 amino acids. Germline V CDR1 and CDR2: MGHDK, SYGVNS. The CDR3 DNA reads TGTGCCAGCAGTGAATGGCCAGGGGAGGAGCAGCCCCAGCATTTT. This sequence encodes CASSEWPGEEQPQHF.

The chain employs TRBV5-5 and TRBJ2-7; D is ambiguous. The germline CDR1 and CDR2 sequences are SGHKS and YYEKEE (reference sequence). CDR3 length equals 13 residues. V lost 4 bases, J lost 4 bases, and 12 bases lay in between. The CDR3, as DNA: TGTGCCAGCAGCCCGTGGACCAATTACGAGCAGTACTTC. Translation gives CASSPWTNYEQYF.

This clonotype was detected only a few times. The gene calls are TRBV5-6 and TRBJ1-6, with 7 nucleotides matching TRBD1. CDR3 length equals 15 residues. Germline loops: CDR1 SGHDT, CDR2 YYEEEE. V shed 0 bases and J 9 bases; nucleotides not matched to a gene: 6. The chain's CDR3 is CASSLESGGASPLHF. CDR3 in DNA: TGTGCCAGCAGCTTGGAGTCAGGGGGAGCTTCACCCCTCCACTTT.